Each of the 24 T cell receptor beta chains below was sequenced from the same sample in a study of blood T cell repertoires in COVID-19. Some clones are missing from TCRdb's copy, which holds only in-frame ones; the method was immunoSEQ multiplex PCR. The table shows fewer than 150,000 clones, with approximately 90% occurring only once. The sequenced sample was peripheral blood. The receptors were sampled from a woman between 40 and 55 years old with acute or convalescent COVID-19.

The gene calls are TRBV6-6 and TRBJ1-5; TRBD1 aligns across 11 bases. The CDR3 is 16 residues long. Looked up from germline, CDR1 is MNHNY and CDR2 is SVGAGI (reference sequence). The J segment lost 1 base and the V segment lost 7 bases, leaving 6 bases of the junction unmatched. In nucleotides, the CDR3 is TGTGCCAGCACCTCGGGGACAGGGGGGAGCAATCAGCCCCAGCATTTT. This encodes CASTSGTGGSNQPQHF.

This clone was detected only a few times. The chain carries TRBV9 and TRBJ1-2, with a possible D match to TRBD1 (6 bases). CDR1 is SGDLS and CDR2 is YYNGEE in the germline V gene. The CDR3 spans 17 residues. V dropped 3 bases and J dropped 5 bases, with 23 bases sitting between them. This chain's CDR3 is CASSAKTPGHSWYGYTF. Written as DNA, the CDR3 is TGTGCCAGCAGCGCTAAGACTCCGGGACACTCTTGGTATGGCTACACCTTC.

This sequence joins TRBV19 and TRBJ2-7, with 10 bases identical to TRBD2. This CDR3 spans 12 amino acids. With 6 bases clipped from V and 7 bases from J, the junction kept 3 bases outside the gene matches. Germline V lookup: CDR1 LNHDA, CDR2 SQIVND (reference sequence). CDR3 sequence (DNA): TGTGCCAGTAGGGGACTAGCGAGGGAGCAGTACTTC. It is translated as CASRGLAREQYF.

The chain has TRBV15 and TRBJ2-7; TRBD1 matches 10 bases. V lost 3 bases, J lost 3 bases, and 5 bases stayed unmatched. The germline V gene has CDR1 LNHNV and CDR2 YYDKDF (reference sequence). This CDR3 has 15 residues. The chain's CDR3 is CATSSLGTGDYEQYF. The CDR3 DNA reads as TGTGCCACCAGCAGCCTCGGGACAGGGGACTACGAGCAGTACTTC.

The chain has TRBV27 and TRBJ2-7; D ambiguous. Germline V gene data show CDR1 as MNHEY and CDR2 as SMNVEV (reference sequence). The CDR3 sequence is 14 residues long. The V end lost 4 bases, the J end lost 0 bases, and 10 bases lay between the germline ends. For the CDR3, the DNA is TGTGCCAGCAGTTCCGACTTGCCCTCCTACGAGCAGTACTTC. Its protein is CASSSDLPSYEQYF.

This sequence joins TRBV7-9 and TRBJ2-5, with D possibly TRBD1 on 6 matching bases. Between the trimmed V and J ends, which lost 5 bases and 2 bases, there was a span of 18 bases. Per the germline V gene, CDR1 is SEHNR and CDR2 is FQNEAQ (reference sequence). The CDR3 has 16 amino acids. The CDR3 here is CASSQLSGHLQETQYF. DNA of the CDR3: TGTGCCAGCAGCCAACTGTCGGGACACCTACAAGAGACCCAGTACTTC.

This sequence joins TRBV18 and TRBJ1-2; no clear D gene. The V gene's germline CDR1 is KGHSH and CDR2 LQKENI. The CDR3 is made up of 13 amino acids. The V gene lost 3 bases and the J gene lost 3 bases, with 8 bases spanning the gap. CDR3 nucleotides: TGTGCCAGCTCACCGAGGGTGGACTATGGCTACACCTTC. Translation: CASSPRVDYGYTF.

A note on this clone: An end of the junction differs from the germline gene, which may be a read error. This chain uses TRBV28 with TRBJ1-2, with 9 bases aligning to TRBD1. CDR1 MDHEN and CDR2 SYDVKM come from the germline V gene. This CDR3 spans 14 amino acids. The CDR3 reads CASILGTGNYGYTF. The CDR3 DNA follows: TGTGCCAGCATTTTAGGGACAGGGAACTATGGCTACACCTTC.

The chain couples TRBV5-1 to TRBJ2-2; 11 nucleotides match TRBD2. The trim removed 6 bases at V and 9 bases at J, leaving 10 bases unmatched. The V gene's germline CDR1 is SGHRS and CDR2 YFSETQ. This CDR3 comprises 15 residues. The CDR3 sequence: CASKETSGGLRELFF. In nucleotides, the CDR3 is TGCGCCAGCAAGGAAACTAGCGGGGGCCTTAGGGAGCTGTTTTTT.

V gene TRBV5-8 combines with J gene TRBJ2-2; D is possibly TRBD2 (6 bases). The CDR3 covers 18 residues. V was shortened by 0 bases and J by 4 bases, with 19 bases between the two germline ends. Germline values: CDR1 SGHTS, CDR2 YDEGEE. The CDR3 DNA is TGTGCCAGCAGCTTGGGGGCGACTAGTCTCGATATCACCGGGGAGCTGTTTTTT. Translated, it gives CASSLGATSLDITGELFF.

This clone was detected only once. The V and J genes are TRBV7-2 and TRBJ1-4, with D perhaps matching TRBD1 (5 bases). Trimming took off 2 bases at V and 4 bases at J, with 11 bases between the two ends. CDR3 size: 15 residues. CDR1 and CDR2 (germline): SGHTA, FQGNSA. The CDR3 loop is CASSLTAGYNEKLFF. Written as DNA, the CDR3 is TGTGCCAGCAGCTTAACTGCAGGGTATAATGAAAAACTGTTTTTT.

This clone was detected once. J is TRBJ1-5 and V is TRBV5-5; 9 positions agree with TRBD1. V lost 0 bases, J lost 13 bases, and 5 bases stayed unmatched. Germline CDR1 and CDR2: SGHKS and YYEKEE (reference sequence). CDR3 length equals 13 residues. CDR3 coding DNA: TGTGCCAGCAGCTTGGAACCCGGACAGGGGCAGCATTTT. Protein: CASSLEPGQGQHF. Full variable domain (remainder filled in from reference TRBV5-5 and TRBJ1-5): DAGVTQSPTHLIKTRGQQVTLRCSPISGHKSVSWYQQVLGQGPQFIFQYYEKEERGRGNFPDRFSARQFPNYSSELNVNALLLGDSALYLCASSLEPGQGQHFGDGTRLSIL.

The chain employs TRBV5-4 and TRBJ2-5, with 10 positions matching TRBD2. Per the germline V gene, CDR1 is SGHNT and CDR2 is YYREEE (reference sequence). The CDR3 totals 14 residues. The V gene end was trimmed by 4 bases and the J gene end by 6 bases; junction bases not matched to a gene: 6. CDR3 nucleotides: TGTGCCAGCAGCGGAGCGGGGGGGAGGAAGACCCAGTACTTC. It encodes CASSGAGGRKTQYF.

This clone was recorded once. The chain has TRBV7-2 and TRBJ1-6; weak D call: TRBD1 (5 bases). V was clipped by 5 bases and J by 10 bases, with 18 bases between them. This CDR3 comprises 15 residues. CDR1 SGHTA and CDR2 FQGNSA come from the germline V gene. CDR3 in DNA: TGTGCCAGCAGCCCCGATGCTGGGGGGAGATCACCCCTCCACTTT. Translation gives CASSPDAGGRSPLHF.

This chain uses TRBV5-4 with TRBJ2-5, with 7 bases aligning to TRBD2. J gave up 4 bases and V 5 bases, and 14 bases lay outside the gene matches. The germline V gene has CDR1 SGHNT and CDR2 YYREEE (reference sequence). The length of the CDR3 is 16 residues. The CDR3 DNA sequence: TGTGCCAGCAGATTTATGTCTAGCGGAACACGAGAGACCCAGTACTTC. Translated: CASRFMSSGTRETQYF.

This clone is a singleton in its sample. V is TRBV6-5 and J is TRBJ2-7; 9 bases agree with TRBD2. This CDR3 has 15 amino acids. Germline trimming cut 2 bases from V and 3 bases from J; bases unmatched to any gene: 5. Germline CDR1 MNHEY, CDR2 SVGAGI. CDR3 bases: TGTGCCAGCAGTTACGGGCTAGCGGGAAACTACGAGCAGTACTTC. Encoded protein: CASSYGLAGNYEQYF.

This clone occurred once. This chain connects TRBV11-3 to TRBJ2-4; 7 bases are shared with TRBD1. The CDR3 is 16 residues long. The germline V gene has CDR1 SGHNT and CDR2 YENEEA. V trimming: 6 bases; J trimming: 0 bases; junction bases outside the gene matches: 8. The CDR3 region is CASRTGIDLAKNIQYF. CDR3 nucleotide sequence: TGTGCCAGCAGGACAGGGATTGATCTAGCCAAAAACATTCAGTACTTC.

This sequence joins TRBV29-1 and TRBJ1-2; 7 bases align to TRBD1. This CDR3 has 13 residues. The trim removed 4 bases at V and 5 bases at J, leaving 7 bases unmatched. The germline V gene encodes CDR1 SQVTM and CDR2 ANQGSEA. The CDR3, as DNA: TGCAGCGTTGTAGGGTCAGGGGGATATGGCTACACCTTC. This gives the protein CSVVGSGGYGYTF.

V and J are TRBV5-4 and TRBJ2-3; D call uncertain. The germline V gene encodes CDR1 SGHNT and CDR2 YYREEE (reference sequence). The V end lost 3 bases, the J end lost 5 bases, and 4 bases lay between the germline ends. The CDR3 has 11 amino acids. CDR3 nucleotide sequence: TGTGCCAGCAGCTCCTTAGATACGCAGTATTTT. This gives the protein CASSSLDTQYF.

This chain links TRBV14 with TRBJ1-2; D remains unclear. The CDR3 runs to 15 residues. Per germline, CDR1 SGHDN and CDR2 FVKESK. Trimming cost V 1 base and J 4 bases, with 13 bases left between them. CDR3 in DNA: TGTGCCAGCAGCCAAGTTTCCCTAGGAGGCTATGGCTACACCTTC. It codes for CASSQVSLGGYGYTF.

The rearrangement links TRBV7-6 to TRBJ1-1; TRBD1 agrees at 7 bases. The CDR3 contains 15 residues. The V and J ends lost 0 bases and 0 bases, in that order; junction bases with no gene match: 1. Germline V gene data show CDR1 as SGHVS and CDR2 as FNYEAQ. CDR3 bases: TGTGCCAGCAGCTTAGCCGGGACAGTGAACACTGAAGCTTTCTTT. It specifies CASSLAGTVNTEAFF.

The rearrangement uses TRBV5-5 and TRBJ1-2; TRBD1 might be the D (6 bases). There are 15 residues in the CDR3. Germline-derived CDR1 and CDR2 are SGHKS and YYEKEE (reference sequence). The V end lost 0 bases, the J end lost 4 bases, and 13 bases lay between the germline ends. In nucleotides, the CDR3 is TGTGCCAGCAGCTTGGACAGGGTTATGATCTATGGCTACACCTTC. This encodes CASSLDRVMIYGYTF.

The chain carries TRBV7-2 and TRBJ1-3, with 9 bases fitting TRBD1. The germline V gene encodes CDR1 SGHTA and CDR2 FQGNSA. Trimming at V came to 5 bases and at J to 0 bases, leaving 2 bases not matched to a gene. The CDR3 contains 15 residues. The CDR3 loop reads CASSPTGGSGNTIYF. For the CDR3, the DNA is TGTGCCAGCAGCCCGACAGGGGGCTCTGGAAACACCATATATTTT.

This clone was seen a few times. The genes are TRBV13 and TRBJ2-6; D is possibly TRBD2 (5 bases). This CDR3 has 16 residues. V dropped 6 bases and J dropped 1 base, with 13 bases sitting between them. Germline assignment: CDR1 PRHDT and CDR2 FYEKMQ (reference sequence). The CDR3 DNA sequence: TGTGCCAGCAGGGTGAAGGGAGCGTCTGGGGCCAACGTCCTGACTTTC. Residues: CASRVKGASGANVLTF.